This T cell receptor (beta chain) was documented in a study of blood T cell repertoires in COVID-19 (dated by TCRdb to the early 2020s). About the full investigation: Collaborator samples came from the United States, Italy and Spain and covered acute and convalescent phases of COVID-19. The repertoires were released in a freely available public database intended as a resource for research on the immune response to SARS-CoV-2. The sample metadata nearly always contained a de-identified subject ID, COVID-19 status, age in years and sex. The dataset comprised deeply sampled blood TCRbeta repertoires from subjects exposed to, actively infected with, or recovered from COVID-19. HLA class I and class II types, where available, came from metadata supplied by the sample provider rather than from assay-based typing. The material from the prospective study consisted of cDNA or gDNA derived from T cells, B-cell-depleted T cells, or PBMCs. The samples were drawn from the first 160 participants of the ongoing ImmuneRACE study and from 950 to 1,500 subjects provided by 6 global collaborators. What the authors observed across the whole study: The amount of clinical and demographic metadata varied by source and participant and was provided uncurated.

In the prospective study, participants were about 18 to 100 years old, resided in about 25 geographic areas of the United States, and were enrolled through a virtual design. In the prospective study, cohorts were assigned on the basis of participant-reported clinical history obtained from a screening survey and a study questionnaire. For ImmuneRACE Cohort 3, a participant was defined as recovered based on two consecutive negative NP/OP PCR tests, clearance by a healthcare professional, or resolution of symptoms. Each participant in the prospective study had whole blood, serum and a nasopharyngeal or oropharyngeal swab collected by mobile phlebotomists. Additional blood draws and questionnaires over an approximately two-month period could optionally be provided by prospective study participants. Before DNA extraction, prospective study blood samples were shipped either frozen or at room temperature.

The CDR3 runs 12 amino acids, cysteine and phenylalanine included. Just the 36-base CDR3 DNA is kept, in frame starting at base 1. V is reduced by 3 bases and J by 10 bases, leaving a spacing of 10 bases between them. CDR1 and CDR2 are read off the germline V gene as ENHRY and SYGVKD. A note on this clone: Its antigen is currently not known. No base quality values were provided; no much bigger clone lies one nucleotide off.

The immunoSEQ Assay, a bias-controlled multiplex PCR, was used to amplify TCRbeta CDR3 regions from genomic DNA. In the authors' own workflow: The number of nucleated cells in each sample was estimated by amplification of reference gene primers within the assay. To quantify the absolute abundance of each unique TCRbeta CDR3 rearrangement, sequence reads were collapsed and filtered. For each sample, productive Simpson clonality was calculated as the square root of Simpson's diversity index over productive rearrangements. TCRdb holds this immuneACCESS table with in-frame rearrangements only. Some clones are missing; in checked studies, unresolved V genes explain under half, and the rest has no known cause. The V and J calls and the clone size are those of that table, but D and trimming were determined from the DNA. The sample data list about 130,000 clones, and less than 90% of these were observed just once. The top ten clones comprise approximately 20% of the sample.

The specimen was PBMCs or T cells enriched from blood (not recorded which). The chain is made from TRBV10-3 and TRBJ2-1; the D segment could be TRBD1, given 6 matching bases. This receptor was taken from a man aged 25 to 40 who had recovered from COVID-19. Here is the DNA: TGTGCCATCAGTGATGGGGGCGACGAGCAGTTCTTC. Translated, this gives CAISDGGDEQFF.